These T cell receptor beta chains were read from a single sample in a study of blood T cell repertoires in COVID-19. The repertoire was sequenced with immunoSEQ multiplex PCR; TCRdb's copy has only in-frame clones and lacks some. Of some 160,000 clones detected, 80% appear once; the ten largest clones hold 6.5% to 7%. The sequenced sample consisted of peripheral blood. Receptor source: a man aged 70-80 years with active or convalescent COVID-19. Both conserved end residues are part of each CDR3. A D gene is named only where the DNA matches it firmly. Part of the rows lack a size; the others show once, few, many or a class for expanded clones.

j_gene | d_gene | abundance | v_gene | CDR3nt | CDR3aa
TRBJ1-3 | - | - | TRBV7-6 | TGTGCCAGCAGCTTAGAATGGCAGCCGGGGAGGACCATATATTTT | CASSLEWQPGRTIYF
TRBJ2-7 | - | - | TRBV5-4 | TGTGCCAGCAGCTTACAGACCTCTACTTCCTACGAGCAGTACTTC | CASSLQTSTSYEQYF
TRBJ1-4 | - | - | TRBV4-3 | TGCGCCAGCAGCCAATACTTCAGGGGAACTAATGAAAAACTGTTTTTT | CASSQYFRGTNEKLFF
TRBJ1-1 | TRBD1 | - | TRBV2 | TGTGCCAGTTCCATGGGACAGACAAACACTGAAGCTTTCTTT | CASSMGQTNTEAFF
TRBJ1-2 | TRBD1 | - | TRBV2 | TGTGCCAGCCAGGGGGAAGCTAACTATGGCTACACCTTC | CASQGEANYGYTF
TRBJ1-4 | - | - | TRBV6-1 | TGTGCCAGCAGTGAATACGGGGGTACTAATGAAAAACTGTTTTTT | CASSEYGGTNEKLFF
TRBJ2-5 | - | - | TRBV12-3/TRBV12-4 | TGTGCCAGCAGAGTTGGGGGAGGAGAGACCCAGTACTTC | CASRVGGGETQYF
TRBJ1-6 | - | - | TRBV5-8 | TGTGCCAGCAGCTTGTTCAATGAGGCGGCTAATTCACCCCTCCACTTT | CASSLFNEAANSPLHF
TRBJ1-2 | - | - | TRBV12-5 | TGTGCTAGTGGTTTGTCGGGAGCTAACTATGGCTACACCTTC | CASGLSGANYGYTF
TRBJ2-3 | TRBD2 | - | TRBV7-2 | TGTGCCAGCAGCTTAATCGCTAGCGGGGACCTTATGGATACGCAGTATTTT | CASSLIASGDLMDTQYF
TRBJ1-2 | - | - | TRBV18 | TGTGCCAGCTCACCTGGGCAGACCAGCTATGGCTACACCTTC | CASSPGQTSYGYTF
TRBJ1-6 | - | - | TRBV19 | TGTGCCAGTAGTGGGAGCTCCTATAATTCACCCCTCCACTTT | CASSGSSYNSPLHF
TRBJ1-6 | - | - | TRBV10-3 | TGTGCCAGCGGGCGAGATTCACCCCTCCACTTT | CASGRDSPLHF
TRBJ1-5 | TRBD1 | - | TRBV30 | TGTGCCTGGAGTGTTAGGACAGGGGGCAATCAGCCCCAGCATTTT | CAWSVRTGGNQPQHF
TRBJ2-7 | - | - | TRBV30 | TGTGCCTCTACACGGGACACCTTGGGTAACGAGCAGTACTTC | CASTRDTLGNEQYF
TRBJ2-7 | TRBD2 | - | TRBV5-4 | TGTGCCAGCAGCTTGGATCCTAGCGGGGGGTCCTACGAGCAGTACTTC | CASSLDPSGGSYEQYF
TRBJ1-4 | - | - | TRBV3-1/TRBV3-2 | TGTGCCAGTCACAACCGGGGGACTAATGAAAAACTGTTTTTT | CASHNRGTNEKLFF
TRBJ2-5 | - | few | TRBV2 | TGTGCCAGCAGTGTAGGACAGGGAGGGGAGACCCAGTACTTC | CASSVGQGGETQYF
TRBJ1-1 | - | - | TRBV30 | TGTGCCTGGACGACAGACCGGATGGGGAACACTGAAGCTTTCTTT | CAWTTDRMGNTEAFF
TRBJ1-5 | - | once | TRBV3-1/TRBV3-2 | TGTGCCAGCAGCCAAGAAGAAGGACAGAAACAGTATCAGCCCCAGCATTTT | CASSQEEGQKQYQPQHF
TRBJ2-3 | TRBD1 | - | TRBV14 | TGTGCCAGCAGCCATGGACAGGGAAGCACAGATACGCAGTATTTT | CASSHGQGSTDTQYF
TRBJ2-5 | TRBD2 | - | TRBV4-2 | TGTGCCAGCAGCCCTAGGACTAGCGGGGGGGAAGAGACCCAGTACTTC | CASSPRTSGGEETQYF
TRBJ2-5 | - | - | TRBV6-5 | TGTGCCAGCAGTTACTCGTATACAGGGGGGGAAGAGACCCAGTACTTC | CASSYSYTGGEETQYF
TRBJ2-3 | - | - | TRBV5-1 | TGCGCCAGCAGCTCACAGGGTGATACGCAGTATTTT | CASSSQGDTQYF
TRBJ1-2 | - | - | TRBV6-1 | TGTGCCAGCAGTGAAGATATCGACTATGGCTACACCTTC | CASSEDIDYGYTF
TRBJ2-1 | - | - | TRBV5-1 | TGCGCCAGCAGCTTGGAGAGGGGGTACAGGAGCTCCTACAATGAGCAGTTCTTC | CASSLERGYRSSYNEQFF
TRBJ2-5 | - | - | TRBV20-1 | TGCAGTGTGTTTGGCGGCGAGACCCAGTACTTC | CSVFGGETQYF
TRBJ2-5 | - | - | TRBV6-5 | TGTGCCAGCACCGAGTACCAAGAGACCCAGTACTTC | CASTEYQETQYF
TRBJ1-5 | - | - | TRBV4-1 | TGCGCCAGCAGCCAAGAGAGGATAAGGCAGCCCCAGCATTTT | CASSQERIRQPQHF
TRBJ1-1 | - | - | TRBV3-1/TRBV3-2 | TGTGCCAGCAGCCAAGGCTCAGGGCTGAACACTGAAGCTTTCTTT | CASSQGSGLNTEAFF
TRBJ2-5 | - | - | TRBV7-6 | TGTGCCAGCAGCTTAGGGACAGAAGAGACCCAGTACTTC | CASSLGTEETQYF
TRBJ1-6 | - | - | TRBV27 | TGTGCCAGCAGAGTGGGGGGGGATATAGCCAATTCACCCCTCCACTTT | CASRVGGDIANSPLHF
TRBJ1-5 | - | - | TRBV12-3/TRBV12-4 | TGTGCCAGCAGGCAAGGGAGGGTGGGCCCCCAGCATTTT | CASRQGRVGPQHF
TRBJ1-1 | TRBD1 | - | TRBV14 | TGTGCCAGCAGCGTCCACAGGGGGCTCACTGAAGCTTTCTTT | CASSVHRGLTEAFF
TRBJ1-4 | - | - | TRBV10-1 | TGCGCCAGCAGTGAGTCGAGTGAAAAACTGTTTTTT | CASSESSEKLFF
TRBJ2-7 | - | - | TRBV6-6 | TGTGCCAGCAGCCGGACAGCCCACCTGCAGCAGTACTTC | CASSRTAHLQQYF
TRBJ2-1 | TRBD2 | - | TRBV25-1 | TGTGCCAGCAGTGATCCCAGCGGGAGCGATGAGCAGTTCTTC | CASSDPSGSDEQFF